These 6 T cell receptor beta chains were sequenced from one sample in a study of PD-1 blockade in classical Hodgkin lymphoma. Clones were read by immunoSEQ multiplex PCR, and TCRdb kept only the in-frame ones, dropping some. The data contain approximately 65,000 clones, roughly nine tenths of them seen just once; the ten biggest clones take up 10% to 13%. Time point in this sample: cycle 4 day 1 (C4D1), after more than five weeks of nivolumab. Brentuximab vedotin exposure varied among the patients, all of whom had relapsed after autologous stem cell transplantation. Sample: peripheral blood mononuclear cells (PBMCs), taken before the fourth cycle of nivolumab. These receptors were collected from a human donor with classical Hodgkin lymphoma.

This clone occurred a few times. This rearrangement joins TRBV7-9 to TRBJ1-1; no clear D gene. Looked up from germline, CDR1 is SEHNR and CDR2 is FQNEAQ (reference sequence). This CDR3 is built from 13 residues. The ends were cut back, 1 base at V and 9 bases at J, with 12 bases in the middle. CDR3 loop: CASSLVLENKAFF. The CDR3 nucleotides are TGTGCCAGCAGCTTAGTATTGGAGAACAAAGCTTTCTTT.

This sequence joins TRBV4-1 and TRBJ1-2; D gene ambiguous. V was cut by 0 bases and J by 10 bases, with 18 bases left in between. Germline CDR1 reads MGHRA; CDR2 reads YSYEKL. The CDR3 runs to 15 residues. The CDR3 sequence: CASSQDQWDKSSYTF. In DNA form, the CDR3 reads TGCGCCAGCAGCCAAGATCAGTGGGATAAAAGCTCCTACACCTTC.

The chain is built from TRBV19 and TRBJ1-2; the D is unclear. The CDR3 length is 12 residues. The ends were cut back, 5 bases at V and 3 bases at J, with 7 bases in the middle. Germline lookup yields CDR1 LNHDA and CDR2 SQIVND (reference sequence). CDR3 DNA sequence: TGTGCCAGTAGTGATGATGACTATGGCTACACCTTC. This translates into CASSDDDYGYTF. The complete variable domain, with remaining parts taken from reference TRBV19 and TRBJ1-2, reads DGGITQSPKYLFRKEGQNVTLSCEQNLNHDAMYWYRQDPGQGLRLIYYSQIVNDFQKGDIAEGYSVSREKKESFPLTVTSAQKNPTAFYLCASSDDDYGYTFGSGTRLTVV.

This clone has more than one count but fewer than ten. The chain has TRBV5-6 and TRBJ1-1; no firm D call. V was clipped by 1 base and J by 1 base, with 5 bases between them. The germline CDR1 and CDR2 sequences are SGHDT and YYEEEE. CDR3 size: 13 residues. For the CDR3, the DNA is TGTGCCAGCAGCTTGCCGGGGAACACTGAAGCTTTCTTT. Translating gives CASSLPGNTEAFF.

This chain's CDR3 is CASSHTQLPGANVLTF. In nucleotides, the CDR3 is TGCGCCAGCAGCCATACACAGCTGCCTGGGGCCAACGTCCTGACTTTC. The V and J genes are TRBV4-1 and TRBJ2-6; D is unresolved. Looked up from germline, CDR1 is MGHRA and CDR2 is YSYEKL. Deletions cut 3 bases from V and 2 bases from J, with 11 bases between. The CDR3 runs to 16 residues.

V is TRBV11-3 and J is TRBJ1-1, with D unclear. This CDR3 region has 13 residues. Trimming cost V 3 bases and J 5 bases, with 10 bases left between them. Germline V gene lookup returns CDR1 SGHNT and CDR2 YENEEA. CDR3 residues: CASSFRGETEAFF. The CDR3 DNA follows: TGTGCCAGCAGCTTCCGGGGTGAGACTGAAGCTTTCTTT.